The rows below give T cell receptor beta chains drawn from one sample of a study of T cells in Graves' hyperthyroidism and ophthalmopathy. One entry per CDR3 protein results from TCRdb running MiXCR on the multiplex PCR reads. The data contain some 690,000 distinct CDR3 sequences, approximately 15% of them singletons. Sequencing used blood. These receptors originate from a man aged 45-65 years with Graves' hyperthyroidism. Both conserved end residues are part of each CDR3. Fields, in order: J gene, clone size, V gene, D gene, CDR3 protein, CDR3 DNA. The D gene is left open where the match is weak. A clone size is listed for some rows: how often the clone was seen (once, few, many), or a class if it is expanded.

TRBJ2-7	.	TRBV9	.	CASSVGVVGYEQYF	TGTGCCAGCAGCGTTGGGGTGGTCGGCTACGAGCAGTACTTC
TRBJ2-1	.	TRBV28	TRBD2	CASSTQSGLAGGHRYNEQFF	TGTGCCAGCAGTACTCAATCGGGACTAGCGGGAGGGCATAGATACAATGAGCAGTTCTTC
TRBJ1-2	many	TRBV11-2	.	CASSSLIFDNYGYTF	TGTGCCAGCAGCTCCCTAATTTTTGACAACTATGGCTACACCTTC
TRBJ1-5	.	TRBV27	.	CASSLSDGRQPQHF	TGTGCCAGCAGTTTATCAGATGGCAGGCAGCCCCAGCATTTT
TRBJ1-5	few	TRBV18	.	CASSRSFNQPQHF	TGTGCCAGCTCCCGGAGTTTCAATCAGCCCCAGCATTTT
TRBJ2-1	.	TRBV12-3/TRBV12-4	TRBD2	CASSWGTRWSEQFF	TGTGCCAGCAGTTGGGGGACTAGATGGAGTGAGCAGTTCTTC
TRBJ1-4	many	TRBV25-1	.	CASSDMVAGSNEKLFF	TGTGCCAGCAGTGATATGGTCGCCGGATCAAATGAAAAACTGTTTTTT
TRBJ1-3	many	TRBV7-9	.	CASSPRQSSGNTIYF	TGTGCCAGCAGCCCCAGACAGAGCTCTGGAAACACCATATATTTT
TRBJ2-3	many	TRBV7-2	.	CASSLDQDDTQYF	TGTGCCAGCAGCTTAGACCAGGACGATACGCAGTATTTT
TRBJ2-1	many	TRBV11-2	.	CASSLGRFGSYNEQFF	TGTGCCAGCAGCTTAGGCAGATTTGGCTCCTACAATGAGCAGTTCTTC
TRBJ2-1	.	TRBV3-1	.	CASSLDYNEQLF	TGTGCCAGCAGCCTCGACTACAATGAGCAGCTCTTC
TRBJ2-1	.	TRBV11-2	TRBD2	CASSETREHNEQFF	TGCGCCAGCAGTGAAACGCGGGAGCACAATGAGCAGTTCTTC
TRBJ1-1	.	TRBV9	.	CASSVARTGTEAFF	TGTGCCAGCAGCGTAGCTAGGACGGGCACTGAAGCTTTCTTT
TRBJ2-1	.	TRBV28	TRBD2	CASSPGTNGAFYNEQFF	TGTGCCAGCAGCCCGGGGACTAACGGAGCCTTTTACAATGAGCAGTTCTTC
TRBJ1-1	many	TRBV5-1	.	CASSLGPQNTEAFF	TGCGCCAGCAGCTTGGGACCACAGAACACTGAAGCTTTCTTT
TRBJ2-7	few	TRBV28	TRBD2	CASTPGRGGYEQYF	TGTGCCAGCACCCCGGGTCGGGGGGGATACGAGCAGTACTTC
TRBJ2-6	many	TRBV2	TRBD1	CASSERGQGTSSGANVLTF	TGTGCCAGCAGTGAAAGGGGGCAGGGAACTAGCTCTGGGGCCAACGTCCTGACTTTC
TRBJ1-4	many	TRBV6-5	.	CASSSTGTNEKLFF	TGTGCCAGCAGCTCGACAGGAACTAATGAAAAACTGTTTTTT
TRBJ2-5	many	TRBV2	.	CASSERRLQETQYF	TGTGCCAGCAGTGAACGGCGGCTACAAGAGACCCAGTACTTC
TRBJ2-7	many	TRBV2	.	CASGSSGGYEQYF	TGTGCCAGCGGAAGTAGCGGAGGCTACGAGCAGTACTTC
TRBJ1-1	many	TRBV28	TRBD1	CASEGQGNTEAFF	TGTGCCAGCGAAGGACAGGGAAACACTGAAGCTTTCTTT
TRBJ2-3	many	TRBV11-2	.	CASSLPPLSTDTQYF	TGTGCCAGCAGCTTACCTCCTCTGAGCACAGATACGCAGTATTTT
TRBJ1-1	.	TRBV19	.	CASSKQDGLEAFF	TGTGCCAGTAGTAAGCAGGACGGACTTGAAGCTTTCTTT
TRBJ2-2	.	TRBV7-6	.	CASHRTVLNTGELFF	TGTGCCAGCCACCGGACGGTACTGAACACCGGGGAGCTGTTTTTT
TRBJ2-5	many	TRBV28	.	CASHGDQETQYF	TGTGCCAGCCACGGGGACCAAGAGACCCAGTACTTC
TRBJ2-5	many	TRBV28	TRBD2	CASRDRGGKETQYF	TGTGCCAGCAGAGACCGGGGGGGAAAAGAGACCCAGTACTTC
TRBJ2-7	many	TRBV11-1	.	CASSFLRSYEQYF	TGTGCCAGCAGCTTCCTCAGATCCTACGAGCAGTACTTC
TRBJ2-7	few	TRBV6-6	TRBD2	CASSYSRAGGPGYEQYF	TGTGCCAGCAGTTACTCGAGAGCGGGAGGGCCTGGATACGAGCAGTACTTC
TRBJ1-1	few	TRBV3-1	TRBD1	CASSAGGPDRAEAFF	TGTGCCAGCAGCGCAGGGGGGCCGGACCGAGCTGAAGCTTTCTTT
TRBJ1-1	many	TRBV2	TRBD1	CAADRGANTEAFF	TGTGCCGCAGACAGGGGTGCGAACACTGAAGCTTTCTTT
TRBJ2-1	many	TRBV12-3/TRBV12-4	.	CASSWGRGSYNEQFF	TGTGCCAGCAGTTGGGGCAGGGGCTCATACAATGAGCAGTTCTTC
TRBJ1-5	many	TRBV10-3	.	CAISGQGPTGNQPQHF	TGTGCCATCAGCGGGCAGGGTCCAACGGGCAATCAGCCCCAGCATTTT
TRBJ1-4	many	TRBV4-3	.	CASSQDDPWGKLFF	TGCGCCAGCAGCCAAGATGATCCGTGGGGGAAACTGTTTTTT
TRBJ1-2	few	TRBV30	.	CAWRAPSGGRGNYGYTF	TGTGCCTGGAGGGCCCCAAGCGGAGGGCGGGGGAACTATGGCTACACCTTC
TRBJ2-2	.	TRBV9	.	CASSVAVGGGTVNTGELFF	TGTGCCAGCAGCGTAGCTGTGGGGGGCGGGACGGTGAACACCGGGGAGCTGTTTTTT
TRBJ2-2	once	TRBV5-5	.	CASSLWETRNTGELFF	TGTGCCAGCAGCTTGTGGGAGACTCGGAACACCGGGGAGCTGTTTTTT
TRBJ2-1	.	TRBV7-3	TRBD1	CASSRWGQSSYNEQFF	TGTGCCAGCAGCAGGTGGGGACAGAGCTCCTACAATGAGCAGTTCTTC
TRBJ2-7	few	TRBV19	.	CASRRTSSSYEQYF	TGTGCCAGCCGACGAACTTCGAGTTCCTACGAGCAGTACTTC
TRBJ2-1	many	TRBV6-5	.	CASRGLASSSYNEQFF	TGTGCCAGCAGGGGCCTAGCGAGTAGCTCCTACAATGAGCAGTTCTTC
TRBJ2-3	.	TRBV20-1	TRBD2	CSARKTSGRVDTQYF	TGCAGTGCTAGAAAGACTAGCGGGAGGGTCGATACGCAGTATTTT
TRBJ2-2	few	TRBV4-3	TRBD2	CASSQDSGSKPGTGELFF	TGCGCCAGCAGCCAAGATAGCGGGAGTAAACCGGGCACCGGGGAGCTGTTTTTT
TRBJ1-1	few	TRBV5-6	TRBD1	CASSLNRDRGPNTEAFF	TGTGCCAGCAGCTTGAACCGGGACAGGGGGCCGAACACTGAAGCTTTCTTT
TRBJ2-5	many	TRBV30	.	CAWSVLIKETQYF	TGTGCCTGGAGTGTATTAATAAAAGAGACCCAGTACTTC
TRBJ1-2	many	TRBV2	.	CASRKDRGEANYGYTF	TGTGCCAGCAGAAAGGACCGAGGAGAAGCTAACTATGGCTACACCTTC
TRBJ1-2	few	TRBV19	TRBD1	CASSGQDGFNGYTF	TGTGCCAGTAGCGGACAGGACGGATTTAATGGCTACACCTTC
TRBJ2-7	.	TRBV28	TRBD2	CASNIAGARYEQYF	TGTGCCAGCAACATAGCGGGAGCAAGATACGAGCAGTACTTC
TRBJ2-2	.	TRBV27	.	CVSKQDFNTGELFF	TGTGTCAGCAAACAGGACTTCAACACCGGGGAGCTGTTTTTT
TRBJ1-5	many	TRBV28	TRBD1	CASSFWSGGTNQPQHF	TGTGCCAGCAGTTTCTGGTCAGGGGGAACTAATCAGCCCCAGCATTTT
TRBJ2-2	few	TRBV7-6	TRBD1	CASSLEDRGRAGELFF	TGTGCCAGCAGCTTGGAGGACAGGGGTAGAGCCGGGGAGCTGTTTTTT
TRBJ2-7	many	TRBV18	TRBD1	CASSRTGVSYEQYF	TGTGCCAGCTCGAGGACAGGGGTGAGCTACGAGCAGTACTTC
TRBJ2-7	.	TRBV11-1	TRBD1	CASSLDRGYREQYF	TGTGCCAGCAGCTTGGACAGGGGTTATCGGGAGCAGTACTTC
TRBJ2-1	few	TRBV28	TRBD2	CASSLYSAGDNEQFF	TGTGCCAGCAGTTTATATTCGGCGGGAGACAATGAGCAGTTCTTC
TRBJ1-5	many	TRBV12-3/TRBV12-4	TRBD1	CASSPTDRVGNQPQHF	TGTGCCAGCAGCCCCACCGACAGGGTAGGCAATCAGCCCCAGCATTTT